This T cell receptor beta chain is drawn from a study of cytomegalovirus exposure and HLA in healthy donors. With 60 Vbeta and 13 Jbeta primers, the PCR was carried out. Using immunoSEQ multiplex PCR, the repertoire was profiled, and TCRdb retains in-frame clones only, with some absent. The sample holds approximately 180,000 clones, around 70% seen once. This CDR3 region has 12 residues. CDR1 is LGHNT, CDR2 FRNRAP, per germline. With 8 bases removed from V and 6 bases from J, the gap between germline ends came to 14 bases. This chain uses TRBV12-5 with TRBJ2-7; D perhaps matches TRBD1 (5 bases). Sample: PBMCs. The sequence derives from a male donor in good health and CMV-seronegative. The CDR3 here is CASCQGFREQYF. CDR3 coding DNA: TGTGCTAGTTGCCAGGGTTTCCGCGAGCAGTACTTC.